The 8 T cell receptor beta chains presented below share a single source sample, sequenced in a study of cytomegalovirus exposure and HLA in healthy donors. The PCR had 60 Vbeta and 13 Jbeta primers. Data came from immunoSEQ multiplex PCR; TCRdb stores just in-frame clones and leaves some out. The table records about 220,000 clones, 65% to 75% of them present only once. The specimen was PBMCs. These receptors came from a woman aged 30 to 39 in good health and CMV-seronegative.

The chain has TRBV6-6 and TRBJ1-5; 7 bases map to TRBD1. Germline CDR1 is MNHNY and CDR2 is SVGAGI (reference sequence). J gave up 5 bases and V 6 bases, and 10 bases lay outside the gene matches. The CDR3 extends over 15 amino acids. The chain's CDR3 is CASSPKGQQYQPQHF. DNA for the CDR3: TGTGCCAGCAGCCCAAAGGGACAGCAGTATCAGCCCCAGCATTTT.

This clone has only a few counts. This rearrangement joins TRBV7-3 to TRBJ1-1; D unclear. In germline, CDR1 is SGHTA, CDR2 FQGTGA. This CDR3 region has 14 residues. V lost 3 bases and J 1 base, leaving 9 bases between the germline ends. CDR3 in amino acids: CASSFEGRNTEAFF. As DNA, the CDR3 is TGTGCCAGCAGCTTTGAGGGAAGGAACACTGAAGCTTTCTTT.

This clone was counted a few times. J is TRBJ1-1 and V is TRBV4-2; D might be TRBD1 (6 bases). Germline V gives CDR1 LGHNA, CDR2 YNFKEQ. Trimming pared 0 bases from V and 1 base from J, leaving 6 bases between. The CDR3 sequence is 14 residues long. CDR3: CASSQEGGNTEAFF. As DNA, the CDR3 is TGTGCCAGCAGCCAAGAAGGGGGGAACACTGAAGCTTTCTTT.

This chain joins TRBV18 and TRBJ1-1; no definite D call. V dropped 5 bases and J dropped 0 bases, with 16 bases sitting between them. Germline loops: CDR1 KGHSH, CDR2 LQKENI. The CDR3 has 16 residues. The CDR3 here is CASSFENYLMNTEAFF. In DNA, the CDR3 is TGTGCCAGCTCATTTGAAAACTACTTAATGAACACTGAAGCTTTCTTT.

The CDR3 DNA reads TGTGCCAGCAGCCGTGGTCCAGGGGGCTACGAGCAGTACTTC. The encoded protein is CASSRGPGGYEQYF. This chain joins TRBV5-6 and TRBJ2-7, with 7 bases identical to TRBD1. CDR1 and CDR2 (germline): SGHDT, YYEEEE. J gave up 3 bases and V 4 bases, and 7 bases lay outside the gene matches. The CDR3 covers 14 residues.

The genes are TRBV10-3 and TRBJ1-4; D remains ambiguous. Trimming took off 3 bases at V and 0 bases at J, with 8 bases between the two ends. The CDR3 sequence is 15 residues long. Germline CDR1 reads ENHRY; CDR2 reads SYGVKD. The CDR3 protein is CAISESGPTNEKLFF. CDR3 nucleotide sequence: TGTGCCATCAGTGAAAGCGGACCAACTAATGAAAAACTGTTTTTT.

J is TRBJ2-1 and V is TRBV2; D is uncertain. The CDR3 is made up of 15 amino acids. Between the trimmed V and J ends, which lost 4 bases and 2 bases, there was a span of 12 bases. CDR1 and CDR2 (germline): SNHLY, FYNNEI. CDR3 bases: TGTGCCAGCAGTGTGAGCTATTCCGCCTACAATGAGCAGTTCTTC. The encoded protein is CASSVSYSAYNEQFF.

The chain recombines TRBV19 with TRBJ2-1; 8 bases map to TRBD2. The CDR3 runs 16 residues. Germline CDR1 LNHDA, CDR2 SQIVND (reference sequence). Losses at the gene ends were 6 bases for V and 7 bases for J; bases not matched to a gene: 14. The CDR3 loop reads CASSRLAQTFGNEQFF. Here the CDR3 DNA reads TGTGCCAGTAGCCGACTAGCGCAGACTTTTGGGAATGAGCAGTTCTTC. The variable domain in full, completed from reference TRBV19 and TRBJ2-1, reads DGGITQSPKYLFRKEGQNVTLSCEQNLNHDAMYWYRQDPGQGLRLIYYSQIVNDFQKGDIAEGYSVSREKKESFPLTVTSAQKNPTAFYLCASSRLAQTFGNEQFFGPGTRLTVL.